This T cell receptor beta chain was identified during a study of cytomegalovirus exposure and HLA in healthy donors. Donors in the study were healthy people who gave bone marrow. It was with 60 Vbeta and 13 Jbeta primers that the PCR ran. Using immunoSEQ multiplex PCR, the repertoire was profiled, and TCRdb retains in-frame clones only, with some absent. Of roughly 180,000 clones detected, 84% appear once; the ten largest clones hold 1%. Concerning this clone itself: Its antigen is still unknown. At one end, the junction sequence differs from germline, possibly due to a read error.

Study-level findings and limits: CMV serostatus alone was available as immune exposure information. Most observed TCR sequences were rare, whereas some public TCRs were detected in many donors. Sequencing likely generated an artifact that appeared as a cluster of highly shared sequence variants.

This CDR3 spans 12 amino acids. The germline CDR1 and CDR2 sequences are SEHNR and FQNEAQ (reference sequence). The sequence was obtained from a man aged 25 to 40 in good health and CMV-seronegative. The specimen sequenced was PBMCs. The V and J genes are TRBV7-9 and TRBJ2-1; D is unresolved. The CDR3 is CSSSPGGSGQFF. CDR3 in DNA: TGTTCCAGCAGTCCTGGCGGATCGGGGCAGTTCTTC.